A single sample gave rise to the 22 T cell receptor beta chains below, sequenced in a study of blood T cell repertoires in COVID-19. TCRdb's copy holds only in-frame clones and misses some; the assay was immunoSEQ multiplex PCR. The profile covers some 330,000 clones, with about four fifths appearing a single time and approximately 4.7% taken by the ten largest. The sequencing input was PBMCs or T cells enriched from blood (not recorded which). The receptors stem from a woman between 45 and 60 years old who had recovered from COVID-19.

This clone was found once. Other DNA sequences from this sample encode an identical CDR3 as well. V usage is TRBV9 and J usage is TRBJ2-3; D remains ambiguous. The germline V and J ends were trimmed by 0 bases and 1 base, with 3 bases remaining between them. The CDR3 is made up of 13 amino acids. The germline V gene has CDR1 SGDLS and CDR2 YYNGEE. CDR3 sequence reads: CASSVAGTDTQYF. The CDR3 nucleotides are TGTGCCAGCAGCGTAGCTGGCACAGATACGCAGTATTTT. Full variable domain (rest looked up from reference TRBV9 and TRBJ2-3): DSGVTQTPKHLITATGQRVTLRCSPRSGDLSVYWYQQSLDQGLQFLIQYYNGEERAKGNILERFSAQQFPDLHSELNLSSLELGDSALYFCASSVAGTDTQYFGPGTRLTVL.

This chain joins TRBV11-3 and TRBJ1-2, with no clear D. The V gene lost 5 bases and the J gene lost 8 bases, with 15 bases spanning the gap. CDR1 and CDR2 (germline): SGHNT, YENEEA. The length of the CDR3 is 13 residues. CDR3 amino acids: CASSPRQAFGYTF. CDR3 sequence (DNA): TGTGCCAGCAGCCCAAGGCAGGCGTTCGGCTACACCTTC.

The chain employs TRBV5-5 and TRBJ1-6, with D maybe TRBD1 (5 bases). CDR1 and CDR2 (germline): SGHKS, YYEKEE (reference sequence). Between the trimmed V and J ends, which lost 2 bases and 6 bases, there was a span of 15 bases. The CDR3 is made up of 16 amino acids. The chain's CDR3 is CASSLTPATANSPLHF. DNA of the CDR3: TGTGCCAGCAGCTTAACCCCCGCGACAGCTAATTCACCCCTCCACTTT.

The chain links TRBV6-2 or TRBV6-3 to TRBJ1-3, with D possibly being TRBD1 (6 bases). Germline V gene data show CDR1 as MNHEY and CDR2 as SVGEGT. V was clipped by 2 bases and J by 5 bases, with 10 bases between them. The CDR3 sequence is 14 residues long. CDR3 amino acids: CASSYAGARNTIYF. The CDR3 DNA reads TGTGCCAGCAGTTACGCAGGGGCGAGAAACACCATATATTTT.

The chain combines TRBV10-3 with TRBJ1-2; possible D gene TRBD1, 5 bases. Trimming left V 3 bases short and J 13 bases short, with 18 bases between. Germline loops: CDR1 ENHRY, CDR2 SYGVKD. The CDR3 spans 13 residues. The CDR3 loop is CAISDHMTERFTF. CDR3 nucleotides: TGTGCCATCAGTGATCACATGACAGAAAGGTTCACCTTC.

This clone was counted ten times or more. V and J are TRBV29-1 and TRBJ2-3, with a tentative D call TRBD2 (5 bases). CDR1 is SQVTM and CDR2 is ANQGSEA in the germline V gene. CDR3 length: 12 residues. V gave up 4 bases and J gave up 8 bases, with 13 bases separating them. The CDR3 spells CSVVRGTGTQYF. The DNA of the CDR3 is TGCAGCGTTGTCCGGGGTACGGGTACGCAGTATTTT.

The J gene is TRBJ1-2, the V gene TRBV5-1, with TRBD1 as a possible D gene (6 bases). V lost 3 bases and J 8 bases, leaving 17 bases between the germline ends. This CDR3 comprises 14 residues. Germline-derived CDR1 and CDR2 are SGHRS and YFSETQ. The CDR3 sequence: CASSSDTGNFGYTF. CDR3 nucleotides: TGCGCCAGCAGCTCTGATACAGGGAACTTCGGCTACACCTTC.

V is TRBV5-5 and J is TRBJ2-3; D possibly corresponds to TRBD2 (5 bases). Germline V gene sequence: CDR1 SGHKS, CDR2 YYEKEE (reference sequence). Trimming shortened V by 0 bases and J by 3 bases, and 11 bases separated the two germline ends. This CDR3 is built from 15 residues. The CDR3 spells CASSLVRGRTDTQYF. The CDR3 DNA sequence: TGTGCCAGCAGCTTGGTACGGGGTCGAACAGATACGCAGTATTTT.

This rearrangement joins TRBV2 to TRBJ2-3; 9 bases are a match to TRBD2. The ends lost 11 bases at V and 2 bases at J; junction bases unmatched: 5. The V gene's germline CDR1 is SNHLY and CDR2 FYNNEI. The CDR3 length is 13 residues. The CDR3: CAVSGRTTDTQYF. The CDR3 DNA reads as TGTGCCGTGAGCGGGAGGACCACAGATACGCAGTATTTT.

This clone came up a few times. The CDR3 sequence: CASSQGLQGARTEAFF. The CDR3 DNA sequence: TGTGCCAGCAGCCAAGGGCTACAGGGGGCGCGGACTGAAGCTTTCTTT. The V and J genes are TRBV3-1 (or the pseudogene TRBV3-2) and TRBJ1-1, with TRBD1 matching over 9 bases. The V and J ends lost 1 base and 5 bases, in that order; junction bases with no gene match: 8. CDR1 and CDR2 from the germline V gene are LGHDT and YNNKEL (reference sequence). The CDR3 covers 16 residues.

The chain links TRBV27 to TRBJ2-3; 10 nucleotides line up with TRBD2. With V trimmed by 2 bases and J by 3 bases, 2 bases remained unmatched. The CDR3 covers 15 residues. Germline assignment: CDR1 MNHEY and CDR2 SMNVEV (reference sequence). Here the CDR3 DNA reads TGTGCCAGCAGTTTACTAGCGGGAGCGACAGATACGCAGTATTTT. This gives the protein CASSLLAGATDTQYF.

The chain couples TRBV2 to TRBJ1-3; D is unresolved. This CDR3 region has 16 residues. Germline V gene lookup returns CDR1 SNHLY and CDR2 FYNNEI. V lost 4 bases and J lost 3, with 16 bases in between. The CDR3 DNA is TGTGCCAGCAGTGTTTGGGCACCTCGCCGTGGAAACACCATATATTTT. It is translated as CASSVWAPRRGNTIYF.

This clone appeared once. The CDR3, as DNA: TGTGCCAGCAGCAAGGGGGAGACCCAGTACTTC. Translated, it gives CASSKGETQYF. This sequence joins TRBV7-3 and TRBJ2-5; maybe TRBD1 (5 bases). CDR1 is SGHTA and CDR2 is FQGTGA in the germline V gene. V was trimmed by 5 bases and J by 5 bases, leaving 6 bases between them. This CDR3 has 11 residues.

The chain couples TRBV19 to TRBJ1-1; 7 bases map to TRBD1. The length of the CDR3 is 13 residues. J gave up 10 bases and V 6 bases, and 11 bases lay outside the gene matches. CDR1 is LNHDA, CDR2 SQIVND, per germline (reference sequence). This CDR3 reads CASSTTGTVRAFF. CDR3 DNA sequence: TGTGCCAGTAGCACCACCGGGACAGTCCGAGCTTTCTTT.

The chain uses TRBV7-2 and TRBJ1-1; D unresolved. V shed 0 bases and J shed 4 bases, with 15 bases lying between them. Germline values: CDR1 SGHTA, CDR2 FQGNSA. This CDR3 is built from 16 residues. CDR3 region: CASSLAVTTFGTEAFF. The CDR3 nucleotides are TGTGCCAGCAGCTTAGCGGTAACGACTTTTGGCACTGAAGCTTTCTTT.

This clone appeared a single time. V is TRBV11-3 and J is TRBJ2-1; a possible D gene is TRBD2 (5 bases). CDR3 length: 16 residues. V dropped 1 base and J dropped 0 bases, with 10 bases sitting between them. The germline V gene encodes CDR1 SGHNT and CDR2 YENEEA. This CDR3 is CASSLATTSSYNEQFF. In nucleotides, the CDR3 is TGTGCCAGCAGCTTAGCTACCACTAGCTCCTACAATGAGCAGTTCTTC.

CDR3 protein: CASSASGNTIYF. The CDR3 bases are TGTGCCAGCAGTGCATCTGGAAACACCATATATTTT. The chain recombines TRBV2 with TRBJ1-3; D is undetermined. The CDR3 has 12 residues. Per the germline V gene, CDR1 is SNHLY and CDR2 is FYNNEI. With 4 bases removed from V and 1 base from J, the gap between germline ends came to 2 bases. The full variable domain, its missing parts supplied by reference TRBV2 and TRBJ1-3, is EPEVTQTPSHQVTQMGQEVILRCVPISNHLYFYWYRQILGQKVEFLVSFYNNEISEKSEIFDDQFSVERPDGSNFTLKIRSTKLEDSAMYFCASSASGNTIYFGEGSWLTVV.

This clone was seen a few times. The chain links TRBV4-2 to TRBJ2-2; 10 bases agree with TRBD2. Germline V gives CDR1 LGHNA, CDR2 YNFKEQ. The CDR3 is made up of 21 amino acids. Unmatched junction bases numbered 13, after V lost 0 bases and J lost 0 bases. The CDR3 DNA sequence: TGTGCCAGCAGCCAAGATCGAGGCCTCCTAGCGGGAGTCGCGAACACCGGGGAGCTGTTTTTT. Its protein is CASSQDRGLLAGVANTGELFF.

The rearrangement links TRBV6-2 or TRBV6-3 to TRBJ1-1, with D perhaps matching TRBD1 (6 bases). V lost 5 bases, J lost 8 bases, and 15 bases lay in between. The germline V gene has CDR1 MNHEY and CDR2 SVGEGT. CDR3 length: 13 residues. CDR3 region: CASSPSGGPEAFF. The CDR3 DNA is TGTGCCAGCAGTCCGTCGGGGGGCCCAGAAGCTTTCTTT.

The V and J genes are TRBV7-9 and TRBJ2-1; 12 bases fit TRBD2. V shed 5 bases and J 10 bases; nucleotides not matched to a gene: 9. CDR3 length equals 15 residues. Per the germline V gene, CDR1 is SEHNR and CDR2 is FQNEAQ (reference sequence). CDR3 bases: TGTGCCAGCAGCCCCACTAGCGGGGGGTTTAGGGAGCAGTTCTTC. Its protein is CASSPTSGGFREQFF.

V is TRBV2 and J is TRBJ1-1; 8 positions match TRBD1. This CDR3 comprises 13 residues. V gave up 5 bases and J gave up 5 bases; unmatched junction bases: 4. The V gene's germline CDR1 is SNHLY and CDR2 FYNNEI. CDR3 amino acids: CASSRTGSTEAFF. In nucleotides, the CDR3 is TGTGCCAGCAGTAGGACAGGGAGTACTGAAGCTTTCTTT.

The chain carries TRBV2 and TRBJ1-2; tentatively, D is TRBD1 (5 bases). The CDR3 is made up of 13 amino acids. Per the germline V gene, CDR1 is SNHLY and CDR2 is FYNNEI. V was shortened by 7 bases and J by 2 bases, with 11 bases between the two germline ends. This CDR3 is CASNSGNNYGYTF. The DNA for the CDR3 is TGTGCCAGCAATTCAGGGAACAACTATGGCTACACCTTC.